The 6 T cell receptor beta chains in this list originate from one sample, sequenced in a study of T cells after yellow fever vaccination. TCRdb passed the 5' RACE reads through MiXCR, listing each CDR3 protein once. The sample has roughly 240,000 distinct CDR3 sequences, 5.5% to 8.5% seen once. The source material was CD4+ T cells sorted from PBMCs, sampled on the day of the yellow fever booster vaccination. The receptors were gathered from a man aged 25 to 40 who received the YFV17D yellow fever vaccine.

Remarks on this clonotype: A clone one base away is much larger, so this may be a read error. CDR3 sequence reads: CARRKDYLGEQYF. Written as DNA, the CDR3 is TGTGCCAGAAGGAAGGACTACCTGGGTGAGCAGTACTTC. The chain links TRBV12-3 or TRBV12-4 to TRBJ2-7; D perhaps matches TRBD2 (6 bases). V was clipped by 9 bases and J by 7 bases, with 19 bases between them. The length of the CDR3 is 13 residues.

This clonotype came up a few times. The genes are TRBV5-1 and TRBJ2-7; 7 bases map to TRBD2. This CDR3 has 15 amino acids. CDR1 is SGHRS and CDR2 is YFSETQ in the germline V gene. V dropped 4 bases and J dropped 7; count of bases not matched to a gene: 14. As DNA, the CDR3 is TGCGCCAGCAGCCCGGGCGGGGGTGCCGCTAAAGAGCAGTACTTC. The encoded protein is CASSPGGGAAKEQYF.

This clonotype was seen ten or more times. The V and J genes are TRBV5-5 and TRBJ2-7; 11 bases fit TRBD2. Per the germline V gene, CDR1 is SGHKS and CDR2 is YYEKEE (reference sequence). The V and J ends lost 5 bases and 3 bases, in that order; junction bases with no gene match: 4. This CDR3 has 14 amino acids. The DNA for the CDR3 is TGTGCCAGCAGTTTACTAGCGGGAGTCTACGAGCAGTACTTC. This codes for CASSLLAGVYEQYF.

There are a few counts of this clonotype. The chain carries TRBV5-6 and TRBJ2-2; tentatively, D is TRBD1 or TRBD2 (6 bases each). The V gene lost 4 bases and the J gene lost 4 bases, with 17 bases spanning the gap. Per the germline V gene, CDR1 is SGHDT and CDR2 is YYEEEE. The CDR3 runs 16 residues. CDR3 bases: TGTGCCAGCAGCCCGTTGGGGGGCAGGAGCACCGGGGAGCTGTTTTTT. It encodes CASSPLGGRSTGELFF.

This clonotype has more than one count but fewer than ten. This chain links TRBV29-1 with TRBJ2-7, with TRBD2 identical over 11 bases. From germline, CDR1 is SQVTM and CDR2 ANQGSEA. This CDR3 has 15 amino acids. V was clipped by 0 bases and J by 5 bases; unmatched bases: 6. CDR3 amino acids: CSVEERLAGFHEQYF. The CDR3 bases are TGCAGCGTTGAAGAAAGACTAGCGGGATTTCACGAGCAGTACTTC.

The chain is built from TRBV7-9 and TRBJ2-3; D uncertain. The ends were cut back, 3 bases at V and 6 bases at J, with 13 bases in the middle. This CDR3 is 14 amino acids long. Germline CDR1 SEHNR, CDR2 FQNEAQ (reference sequence). CDR3 sequence: CASSFGSRGDTQYF. The CDR3 coding sequence is TGTGCCAGCAGCTTTGGCTCCCGTGGGGATACGCAGTATTTT.